Below are 20 T cell receptor beta chains sequenced from a single sample in a study of CXCR3-negative and CXCR3-positive naive CD8 T cells. Through 5' RACE with UMI labels, the TRB cDNA libraries were prepared. Following a re-call of the 5' RACE reads, TCRdb has one entry per CDR3 protein and lacks DNA. This sample's table reports about 81,000 distinct CDR3 sequences. Sequenced material: naive CXCR3- CD8+ T cells from blood. This sample's subset: CD45RO-CCR7+CD27+CD95- naive CD8+ T cells lacking CXCR3 (TNR3-). Source of these receptors: a human donor in good health. Some clones in this sample may be carry-over from other donors' samples.

Here the CDR3 reads CASSLSPGTGGYEQYF. The chain is built from TRBV5-1 and TRBJ2-7; TCRdb returns TRBD1, unconfirmable since there is no DNA. This CDR3 has 16 amino acids. CDR1 and CDR2 (germline): SGHRS, YFSETQ.

The V and J genes are TRBV20-1 and TRBJ2-3. The CDR3 has 16 amino acids. In germline, CDR1 is DFQATT, CDR2 SNEGSKA (reference sequence). The CDR3 sequence is CSALELMDGITDTQYF.

This chain links TRBV4-1 with TRBJ2-1; lacking DNA, the TRBD2 call made by TCRdb goes unchecked. This CDR3 region has 14 residues. The germline V gene has CDR1 MGHRA and CDR2 YSYEKL. The CDR3 sequence: CASSQERTRHEQFF.

The V and J genes are TRBV7-6 and TRBJ1-2; as DNA is missing, the TRBD1 call by TCRdb cannot be tested. Germline assignment: CDR1 SGHVS and CDR2 FNYEAQ. The CDR3 runs to 12 residues. Here the CDR3 reads CASSTGNYGYTF.

The rearrangement joins TRBV29-1 to TRBJ1-1; TCRdb proposes TRBD1, but this gene call is untestable without DNA. From germline, CDR1 is SQVTM and CDR2 ANQGSEA. The CDR3 runs to 14 residues. The CDR3 protein is CSVYPGQGNTEAFF.

V and J are TRBV11-2 and TRBJ2-3. The CDR3 has 15 amino acids. Germline lookup yields CDR1 SGHAT and CDR2 FQNNGV. CDR3 protein: CASRDLAAGTDTQYF.

The genes are TRBV15 and TRBJ1-5; the D call of TRBD1 rests on TCRdb alone, since no DNA is present to check it. The CDR3 runs 18 residues. Germline CDR1 is LNHNV and CDR2 is YYDKDF (reference sequence). CDR3 sequence: CATSRIPLTQGSNQPQHF.

V is TRBV18 and J is TRBJ1-5; TCRdb outputs TRBD1, but without DNA this stays unchecked. The CDR3 is 17 residues long. Looked up from germline, CDR1 is KGHSH and CDR2 is LQKENI. The CDR3 loop reads CASSQYRSLDSNQPQHF.

This chain connects TRBV27 to TRBJ1-6. The CDR3 sequence is 13 residues long. From germline, CDR1 is MNHEY and CDR2 SMNVEV (reference sequence). The chain's CDR3 is CASSLSGNSPLHF.

The genes are TRBV29-1 and TRBJ1-2. The CDR3 length is 15 residues. The germline V gene has CDR1 SQVTM and CDR2 ANQGSEA. The CDR3 sequence is CSTSEDGINNYGYTF.

This rearrangement joins TRBV29-1 to TRBJ1-1; the D call from TCRdb, TRBD1, cannot be confirmed without DNA. This CDR3 comprises 15 residues. Germline V CDR1 and CDR2: SQVTM, ANQGSEA. The CDR3 sequence: CSVEGTGGAGTEAFF.

The chain uses TRBV29-1 and TRBJ1-1; the TRBD1 assignment by TCRdb is unverifiable without DNA. The CDR3 loop spans 15 amino acids. Germline V gene data show CDR1 as SQVTM and CDR2 as ANQGSEA. The CDR3: CSASGASEGHTEAFF.

The chain combines TRBV4-3 with TRBJ1-1; TCRdb returns TRBD1, unconfirmable since there is no DNA. CDR1 and CDR2 (germline): LGHNA, YSLEER. The CDR3 has 15 residues. CDR3 loop: CASSQDRDLNTEAFF.

V gene TRBV11-2 combines with J gene TRBJ1-5; the TCRdb D gene call, TRBD1, has no DNA to confirm it. This CDR3 comprises 15 residues. Germline V CDR1 and CDR2: SGHAT, FQNNGV. This CDR3 is CASRESGDSNQPQHF.

The genes are TRBV29-1 and TRBJ2-2; checking the TCRdb D call of TRBD1 is not possible without DNA. Germline V CDR1 and CDR2: SQVTM, ANQGSEA. CDR3 size: 15 residues. CDR3 region: CSVEEGQTNTGELFF.

The rearrangement joins TRBV28 to TRBJ2-7. CDR1 and CDR2 from the germline V gene are MDHEN and SYDVKM. The CDR3 runs to 15 residues. The CDR3 protein is CASSSNPRTLYEQYF.

V usage is TRBV14 and J usage is TRBJ2-7. CDR1 and CDR2 from the germline V gene are SGHDN and FVKESK. This CDR3 region has 13 residues. CDR3 amino acids: CASSQVYSYEQYF. The whole variable domain, filled in from reference TRBV14 and TRBJ2-7, reads EAGVTQFPSHSVIEKGQTVTLRCDPISGHDNLYWYRRVMGKEIKFLLHFVKESKQDESGMPNNRFLAERTGGTYSTLKVQPAELEDSGVYFCASSQVYSYEQYFGPGTRLTVT.

The genes are TRBV28 and TRBJ2-5; TCRdb names TRBD1, which stays unverified in the absence of DNA. This CDR3 region has 14 residues. The germline gives CDR1 MDHEN, CDR2 SYDVKM. The CDR3 protein is CASSFRQGQETQYF.

This sequence joins TRBV4-1 and TRBJ1-5; TCRdb selects TRBD1, and the lack of DNA leaves this call unchecked. CDR3 size: 15 residues. Germline values: CDR1 MGHRA, CDR2 YSYEKL. The CDR3 region is CASSSDGNSNQPQHF.

This chain links TRBV7-2 with TRBJ1-1. CDR1 and CDR2 (germline): SGHTA, FQGNSA. This CDR3 region has 11 residues. The CDR3 region is CASSVYTEAFF.